This T cell receptor (beta chain) was captured in a study of blood T cell repertoires in COVID-19. Study as a whole: The samples span acute and convalescent COVID-19 from the United States, Italy and Spain. PBMCs, B-cell-depleted T cells, or T cells provided the cDNA or gDNA that made up the material.

Study processing details: Cell counts per sample came from amplifying reference gene primers. Sequencing used immunoSEQ multiplex PCR; TCRdb keeps in-frame clones, though not all of them. The V and J calls and clone size are taken from that table; D and trimming were inferred from the DNA. The table shows some 21,000 clones, with around 89% occurring only once. With 0 bases removed from V and 7 bases from J, the gap between germline ends came to 7 bases. The CDR3 has 11 amino acids. In germline, CDR1 is GTSNPN, CDR2 SVGIG (reference sequence). The sequenced material came from peripheral blood. The V call is TRBV30, the J call TRBJ2-7, with D possibly being TRBD2 (5 bases). This receptor was taken from a man between 65 and 85 years old with active COVID-19. Here the CDR3 reads CAWSVRREQYF. The CDR3 nucleotides are TGTGCCTGGAGTGTTAGGAGGGAGCAGTACTTC.